This entry concerns a single T cell receptor beta chain. Its antigen remains unidentified. Germline V gene lookup returns CDR1 MDHEN and CDR2 SYDVKM. CDR3 length equals 16 residues. V shed 2 bases and J 2 bases; nucleotides not matched to a gene: 6. Libraries were prepared by immunoSEQ multiplex PCR; TCRdb keeps only in-frame clonotypes and omits some of them. The sample has 55,000 to 65,000 clones; 85% are singletons. The data originate from a study of OX40 agonist ivuxolimab in advanced cancers. Overall study: Across the patients, intravenous ivuxolimab was delivered every 2 weeks at 0.01 to 10 mg/kg.

Whole-study results and caveats: The mean number of expanded clones was higher in CD8+ T cells than in CD4+. Doses of 0.1 to 3.0 mg/kg were accompanied by clonal expansion of CD4+ and CD8+ blood T cells by week 6.

The chain links TRBV28 to TRBJ2-3; 8 bases match TRBD2. Here the sequenced sample was CD4+ or CD8+ T cells sorted from blood, taken in a trial of the OX40 agonist ivuxolimab. The TCR comes from an adult with an advanced solid tumor such as melanoma, head and neck, liver or kidney cancer. The CDR3 sequence is CASSLGETSDTDTQYF. In DNA form, the CDR3 reads TGTGCCAGCAGTTTAGGGGAGACTAGCGACACAGATACGCAGTATTTT.